These T cell receptor beta chains were read from a single sample in a study of regulatory T cells in long-lasting Graves disease. TCRdb ran MiXCR on the multiplex PCR reads and lists one entry per CDR3 protein. The profile covers 420,000 or so distinct CDR3 sequences, with over 15% appearing a single time and about 25% taken by the ten largest. This sample also appeared in a second study, on T cells in Graves' hyperthyroidism and ophthalmopathy.

The sample here was peripheral blood mononuclear cells (PBMCs), taken at new diagnosis, from a patient treated with antithyroid drugs. The origin of the receptors is a woman in her late teens or twenties with Graves disease. CDR3s include the opening cysteine and the closing phenylalanine or tryptophan. A D gene is named only where the DNA matches it firmly. Only some rows state a clone size, as once, few, many or a class for expanded clones.

abundance	j_gene	len	d_gene	v_gene	CDR3nt	CDR3aa
many	TRBJ2-7	15	NA	TRBV6-1	TGTGCCAGCAGCAACTTCGAGGGGGACGGTGGCGAGCAGTACTTC	CASSNFEGDGGEQYF
few	TRBJ2-2	14	TRBD2	TRBV7-3	TGTGCCAGCAGCCGCGGACTAGCGGGAGGGGAGCTGTTTTTT	CASSRGLAGGELFF
few	TRBJ2-7	14	TRBD2	TRBV18	TGTGCCAGCTCAAGGCTAGCGGGAGAAGTCGAGCAGTACTTC	CASSRLAGEVEQYF
many	TRBJ2-3	16	TRBD2	TRBV5-5	TGTGCCAGCAGCCAGGGACTAGCGGGAGGGCCGGATACGCAGTATTTT	CASSQGLAGGPDTQYF
many	TRBJ1-5	12	NA	TRBV20-1	TGCAGTGCTTATGGGCAGATCGGGCCCCAGCATTTT	CSAYGQIGPQHF
few	TRBJ2-3	16	TRBD2	TRBV6-5	TGTGCCAGCAGTTTTTATAGCGGGAGCTCCCCAGATACGCAGTATTTT	CASSFYSGSSPDTQYF
many	TRBJ2-1	14	NA	TRBV7-9	TGTGCCAGCAGCTTTGTAGCGTTCTACAATGAGCAGTTCTTC	CASSFVAFYNEQFF
NA	TRBJ1-2	16	NA	TRBV28	TGTGCCAGCAGTTTAAGCGGCAGATCTCAACTGGAGGGCTACACCTTC	CASSLSGRSQLEGYTF
NA	TRBJ2-3	13	NA	TRBV12-3/TRBV12-4	TGTGCCAGCAGTTCCCTAAACACAGATACGCAGTATTTT	CASSSLNTDTQYF
NA	TRBJ1-1	14	NA	TRBV19	TGTGCCAGTAGTCCGGATTTCACGGGGACTGAAGCTTTCTTT	CASSPDFTGTEAFF
NA	TRBJ1-4	14	NA	TRBV27	TGTGCCAGCAGGGACTTGGGTGGGGGTGAAAAACTGTTTTTT	CASRDLGGGEKLFF
few	TRBJ1-4	14	TRBD1	TRBV15	TGTGCCACGGCACCGGGACAGGGGGGTGAAAAACTGTTTTTT	CATAPGQGGEKLFF
few	TRBJ2-1	15	TRBD1	TRBV5-1	TGTGCCAGCAGCTCCTGGACAGGGGGTCTAAATGAGCAGTTCTTC	CASSSWTGGLNEQFF
few	TRBJ2-7	12	NA	TRBV5-1	TGCGCCAGCAGCTTGCAATCGGACGAGCAGTACTTC	CASSLQSDEQYF
NA	TRBJ1-2	14	NA	TRBV5-1	TGCGCCAGCAGCTGGGGGACGCCTAACTATGGCTACACCTTC	CASSWGTPNYGYTF
NA	TRBJ2-7	15	NA	TRBV6-2/TRBV6-3	TGTGCCAGCAGTTACAGGCCAGCTCATACCTACGAGCAGTACTTC	CASSYRPAHTYEQYF
many	TRBJ2-1	15	TRBD2	TRBV18	TGTGCCAGCTCACCCGCTAGCGGGAGTTACAATGAGCAGTTCTTC	CASSPASGSYNEQFF
many	TRBJ2-4	13	NA	TRBV30	TGTGCCTGGCTATCCTTAGCCAAAAACATTCAGTACTTC	CAWLSLAKNIQYF
many	TRBJ2-3	13	NA	TRBV5-5	TGTGCCAGCAGCGGACAGTGGGAAGATACGCAGTATTTT	CASSGQWEDTQYF
many	TRBJ2-1	12	TRBD2	TRBV12-3/TRBV12-4	TGTGCCAGCAGGGGCGGGAGAGCTGAGCAGTTCTTC	CASRGGRAEQFF
many	TRBJ2-3	16	TRBD1	TRBV20-1	TGCAGTGCTAGAGACCAAGACAGGGGGATCACAGATACGCAGTATTTT	CSARDQDRGITDTQYF
NA	TRBJ2-3	14	TRBD2	TRBV7-2	TGTGCCAGCACTAGCGGATTAAGCACAGATACGCAGTATTTT	CASTSGLSTDTQYF
NA	TRBJ2-7	16	TRBD1	TRBV10-3	TGTGCCATCAGTGACTCCCGGACAGGGTGGAATTACGAGCAGTACTTC	CAISDSRTGWNYEQYF